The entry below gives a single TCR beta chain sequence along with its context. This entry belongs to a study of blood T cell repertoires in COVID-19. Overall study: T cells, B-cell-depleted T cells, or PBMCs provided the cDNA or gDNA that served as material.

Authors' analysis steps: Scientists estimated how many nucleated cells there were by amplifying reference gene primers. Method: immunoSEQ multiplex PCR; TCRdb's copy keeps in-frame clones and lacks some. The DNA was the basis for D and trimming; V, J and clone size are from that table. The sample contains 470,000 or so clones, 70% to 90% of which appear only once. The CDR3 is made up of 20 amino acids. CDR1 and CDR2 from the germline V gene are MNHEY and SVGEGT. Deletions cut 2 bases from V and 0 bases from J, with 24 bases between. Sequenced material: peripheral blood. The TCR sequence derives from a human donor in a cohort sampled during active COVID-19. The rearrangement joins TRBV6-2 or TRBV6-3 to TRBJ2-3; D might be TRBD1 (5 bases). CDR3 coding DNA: TGTGCCAGCAGTTACGATATCTCGCGTCCAGGGATCCCTAGCACAGATACGCAGTATTTT. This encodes CASSYDISRPGIPSTDTQYF.